This T cell receptor beta chain was observed in a study of early T cells in non-severe SARS-CoV-2 infection. TCRdb re-called the 5' RACE reads through MiXCR, storing one row per CDR3 protein. The data show about 110,000 distinct CDR3 sequences, with over 10% seen just once and around 4.1% held by the top ten. From germline, CDR1 is SGHRS and CDR2 YFSETQ. This CDR3 spans 16 amino acids. J was trimmed by 5 bases and V by 4 bases; bases with no gene match: 9. The table lists this clonotype with a few counts. The receptor was derived from an adult who was a healthcare worker with PCR-confirmed SARS-CoV-2 infection or an uninfected control (not recorded which). The starting material was whole blood, obtained at baseline. The gene calls are TRBV5-1 and TRBJ1-2; the match to TRBD1 covers 12 bases. CDR3 protein: CASSLSGTGGRYGYTF. Here the CDR3 DNA reads TGCGCCAGCAGCCTATCCGGGACAGGGGGCCGGTATGGCTACACCTTC.